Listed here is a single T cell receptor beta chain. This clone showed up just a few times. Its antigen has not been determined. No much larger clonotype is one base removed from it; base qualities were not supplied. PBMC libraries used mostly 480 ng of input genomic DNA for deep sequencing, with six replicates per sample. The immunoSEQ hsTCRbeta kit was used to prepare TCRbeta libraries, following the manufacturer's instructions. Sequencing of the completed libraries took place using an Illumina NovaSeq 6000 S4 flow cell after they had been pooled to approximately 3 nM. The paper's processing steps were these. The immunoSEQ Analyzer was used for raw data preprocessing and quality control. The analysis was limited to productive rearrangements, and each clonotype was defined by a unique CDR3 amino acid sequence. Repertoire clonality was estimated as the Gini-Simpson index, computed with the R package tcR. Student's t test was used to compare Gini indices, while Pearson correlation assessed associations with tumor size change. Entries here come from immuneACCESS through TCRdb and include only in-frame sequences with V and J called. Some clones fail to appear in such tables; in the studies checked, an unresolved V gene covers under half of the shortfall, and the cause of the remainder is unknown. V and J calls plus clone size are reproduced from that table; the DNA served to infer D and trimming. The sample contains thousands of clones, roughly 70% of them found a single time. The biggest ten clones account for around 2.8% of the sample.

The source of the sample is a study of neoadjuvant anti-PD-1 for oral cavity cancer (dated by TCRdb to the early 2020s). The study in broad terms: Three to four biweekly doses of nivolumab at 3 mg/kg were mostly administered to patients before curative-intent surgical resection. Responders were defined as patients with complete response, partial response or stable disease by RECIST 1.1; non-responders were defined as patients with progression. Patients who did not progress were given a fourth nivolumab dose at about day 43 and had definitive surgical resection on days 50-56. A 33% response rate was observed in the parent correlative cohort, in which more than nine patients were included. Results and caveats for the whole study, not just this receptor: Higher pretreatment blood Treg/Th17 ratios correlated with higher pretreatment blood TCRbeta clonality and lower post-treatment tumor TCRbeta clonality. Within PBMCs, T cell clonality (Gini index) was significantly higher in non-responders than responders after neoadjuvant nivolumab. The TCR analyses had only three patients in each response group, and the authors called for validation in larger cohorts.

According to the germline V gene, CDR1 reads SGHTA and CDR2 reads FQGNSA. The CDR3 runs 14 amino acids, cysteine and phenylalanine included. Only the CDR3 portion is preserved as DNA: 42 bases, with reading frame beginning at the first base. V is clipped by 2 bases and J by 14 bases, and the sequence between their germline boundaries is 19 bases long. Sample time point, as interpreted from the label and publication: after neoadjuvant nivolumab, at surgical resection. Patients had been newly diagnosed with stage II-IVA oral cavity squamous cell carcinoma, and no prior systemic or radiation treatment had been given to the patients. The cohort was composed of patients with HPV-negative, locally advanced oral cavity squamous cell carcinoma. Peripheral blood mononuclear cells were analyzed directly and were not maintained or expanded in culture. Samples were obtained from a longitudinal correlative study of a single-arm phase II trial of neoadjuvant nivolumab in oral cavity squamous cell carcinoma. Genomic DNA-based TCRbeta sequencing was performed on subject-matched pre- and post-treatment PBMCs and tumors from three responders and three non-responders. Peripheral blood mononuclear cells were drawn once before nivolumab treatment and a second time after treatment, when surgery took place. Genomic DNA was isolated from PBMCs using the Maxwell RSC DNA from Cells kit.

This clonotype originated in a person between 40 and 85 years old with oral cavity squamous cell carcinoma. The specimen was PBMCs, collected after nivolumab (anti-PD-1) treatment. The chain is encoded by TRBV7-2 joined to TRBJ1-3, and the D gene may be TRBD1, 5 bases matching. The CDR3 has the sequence CASSLSGTELPVYF. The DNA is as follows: TGTGCCAGCAGCTTATCCGGGACGGAGTTACCCGTATATTTT.